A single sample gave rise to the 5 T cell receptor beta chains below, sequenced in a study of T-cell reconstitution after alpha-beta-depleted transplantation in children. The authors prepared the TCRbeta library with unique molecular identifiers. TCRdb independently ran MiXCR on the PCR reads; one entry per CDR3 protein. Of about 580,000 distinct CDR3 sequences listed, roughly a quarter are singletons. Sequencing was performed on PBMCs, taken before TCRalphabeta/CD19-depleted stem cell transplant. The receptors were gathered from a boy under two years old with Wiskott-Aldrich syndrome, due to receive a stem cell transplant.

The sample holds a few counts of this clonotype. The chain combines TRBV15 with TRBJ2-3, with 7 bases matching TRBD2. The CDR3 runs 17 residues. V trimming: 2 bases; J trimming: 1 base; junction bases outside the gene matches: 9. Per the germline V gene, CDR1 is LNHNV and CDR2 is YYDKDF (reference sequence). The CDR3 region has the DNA TGTGCCACCAGCAGATTCATGGCGGGAGATGGCACAGATACGCAGTATTTT. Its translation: CATSRFMAGDGTDTQYF.

The CDR3 sequence is CASSSYRASGSYEQYF. As DNA, the CDR3 is TGTGCCAGCAGCTCTTATAGGGCTAGCGGTTCCTACGAGCAGTACTTC. The rearrangement uses TRBV7-9 and TRBJ2-7; 7 bases are shared with TRBD2. J lost 1 base, V lost 4 bases, and 10 bases had no gene match. Germline loops: CDR1 SEHNR, CDR2 FQNEAQ (reference sequence). There are 16 residues in the CDR3.

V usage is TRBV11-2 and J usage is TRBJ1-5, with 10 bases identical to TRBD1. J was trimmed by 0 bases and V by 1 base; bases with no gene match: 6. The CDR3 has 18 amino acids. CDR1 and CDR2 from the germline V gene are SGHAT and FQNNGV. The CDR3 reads CASSLGDRGSYSNQPQHF. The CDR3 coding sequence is TGTGCCAGCAGCTTAGGGGACAGGGGCTCATATAGCAATCAGCCCCAGCATTTT.

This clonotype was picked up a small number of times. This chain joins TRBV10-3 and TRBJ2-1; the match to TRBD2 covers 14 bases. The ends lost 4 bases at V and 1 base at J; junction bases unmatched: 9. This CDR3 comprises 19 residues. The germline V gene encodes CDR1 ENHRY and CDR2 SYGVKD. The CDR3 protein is CAISALTGTSGGSYNEQFF. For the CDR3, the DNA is TGTGCCATCAGTGCCCTTACCGGGACTAGCGGGGGTTCCTACAATGAGCAGTTCTTC.

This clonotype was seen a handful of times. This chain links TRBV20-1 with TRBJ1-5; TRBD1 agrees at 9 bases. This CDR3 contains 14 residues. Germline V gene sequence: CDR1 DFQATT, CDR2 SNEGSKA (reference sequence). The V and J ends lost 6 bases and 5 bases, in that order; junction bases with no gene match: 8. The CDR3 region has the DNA TGCAGTGCCGTTGGACAGGGGTTTGATCAGCCCCAGCATTTT. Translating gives CSAVGQGFDQPQHF.